The rows below give T cell receptor beta chains drawn from one sample of a study of blood T cell repertoires in COVID-19. Assay: immunoSEQ multiplex PCR; the TCRdb copy retains only in-frame clones and omits some. Altogether 150,000 to 200,000 clones are present, more than 75% being singletons, with the ten largest covering almost 6%. Input material: peripheral blood. The origin of the receptors is a woman between 40 and 50 years old with COVID-19, enrolled during active disease. The CDR3 runs from the conserved cysteine through the conserved F or W. The order of the fields is V gene, CDR3 protein.

V gene: TRBV5-4
CDR3 protein: CASSPVKGGGGELFF

V gene: TRBV6-5
CDR3 protein: CASSSSGQGDGGYTF

V gene: TRBV19
CDR3 protein: CASRQWREPNASTDTQYF

V gene: TRBV9
CDR3 protein: CASSVGGGQGNTEAFF

V gene: TRBV29-1
CDR3 protein: CSVEGGQPEAFF

V gene: TRBV29-1
CDR3 protein: CSVPGPGEQYF

V gene: TRBV6-5
CDR3 protein: CASSPQGAGANVLTF

V gene: TRBV6-6
CDR3 protein: CASKELADTDTQYF

V gene: TRBV11-2
CDR3 protein: CASSSQGARNTEAFF

V gene: TRBV11-2
CDR3 protein: CASSFPGAGGYTF

V gene: TRBV10-2
CDR3 protein: CASTAGFNTGELFF

V gene: TRBV7-9
CDR3 protein: CASSGGQLNTEAFF

V gene: TRBV10-2
CDR3 protein: CASSDSGYTEAFF

V gene: TRBV6-2/TRBV6-3
CDR3 protein: CASSYGTGYEKLFF

V gene: TRBV11-2
CDR3 protein: CASSLDIYQETQYF

V gene: TRBV4-1
CDR3 protein: CASSQRLAGGRGPYNEQFF

V gene: TRBV10-1
CDR3 protein: CASSDPGQGFTDTQYF

V gene: TRBV10-3
CDR3 protein: CAIHRTGSTEAFF

V gene: TRBV14
CDR3 protein: CASSSPRGLHF

V gene: TRBV30
CDR3 protein: CALNRLTYGYTF

V gene: TRBV14
CDR3 protein: CASSRIAADTQYF

V gene: TRBV7-8
CDR3 protein: CASSLALGRGLTNEKLFF

V gene: TRBV30
CDR3 protein: CAWSVRAGVKETQYF

V gene: TRBV18
CDR3 protein: CASSPSQSLSSGNTIYF

V gene: TRBV11-2
CDR3 protein: CASSPGLAGGSNTGELFF

V gene: TRBV10-3
CDR3 protein: CAISGRGGPDSSYNEQFF

V gene: TRBV5-6
CDR3 protein: CASSALLWTHNSPLHF

V gene: TRBV11-3
CDR3 protein: CASSLVGGGGTDTQYF